The sequence of this T cell receptor (beta chain) was determined in a study of cytomegalovirus exposure and HLA in healthy donors. Study outcomes and limitations: Whilst most TCR sequences proved rare, a subset of public TCRs occurred across many donors.

60 Vbeta and 13 Jbeta primers were used in PCR. Generated by immunoSEQ multiplex PCR, the TCRdb table keeps only in-frame clones and is missing some. The table records fewer than 180,000 clones, roughly 78% of them present only once. This CDR3 region has 14 residues. Germline CDR1 is SNHLY and CDR2 is FYNNEI. J gave up 5 bases and V 2 bases, and 5 bases lay outside the gene matches. Concerning this clone: Its antigen is unidentified.

The TCR sequence derives from a man between 45 and 60 years old in good health and CMV-seropositive. The rearrangement links TRBV2 to TRBJ2-5; 7 bases fit TRBD2. Sequenced input: PBMCs. This CDR3 is CASSEWSGEETQYF. In nucleotides, the CDR3 is TGTGCCAGCAGTGAATGGAGCGGGGAGGAGACCCAGTACTTC.